One TCR beta chain is described in this entry. This CDR3 is 15 amino acids long. With 4 bases clipped from V and 2 bases from J, the junction kept 3 bases outside the gene matches. From germline, CDR1 is MGHRA and CDR2 YSYEKL. This sample is drawn from a study of blood T cell repertoires in COVID-19. Study-level information: Nucleic acid was either cDNA or gDNA, and it came from T cells, B-cell-depleted T cells, or PBMCs.

As handled by the study authors: Nucleated cell counts were estimated from reference gene primer amplification. The data were produced by immunoSEQ multiplex PCR, yet TCRdb's version contains in-frame clones alone and is incomplete. V and J calls and clone size are given by that table; D and trimming were obtained from the DNA. The sample has 25,000 to 35,000 clones, roughly 85% seen once; the top ten hold around 6.6%. This TCR was recovered from a man aged 60 to 75 with active COVID-19. The rearrangement uses TRBV4-1 and TRBJ2-1; 9 bases map to TRBD2. The specimen was peripheral blood. The CDR3 loop is CASSLTSGPYNEQFF. The CDR3, as DNA: TGCGCCAGCAGCCTGACTAGCGGCCCCTACAATGAGCAGTTCTTC.